The 29 T cell receptor beta chains listed next were all sequenced from one sample in a study of spatial heterogeneity in lung cancer. Indicated time point: sample taken at primary tumor resection. TCRdb redid the calling of the 5' RACE reads with MiXCR, one entry per CDR3 protein. In the table there are roughly 12,000 distinct CDR3 sequences, 6.6% of which are singletons. Overall study findings and caveats: It was found that expanded intratumoral alpha and beta TCR counts tracked tumor mutation counts.

No cognate antigen is known for these TCRs. Sequencing used lung tumor tissue, obtained at surgery. The source of these receptors is a female donor with early-stage non-small cell lung cancer.

This clonotype was counted ten times or more. V is TRBV12-3 or TRBV12-4 and J is TRBJ2-1; D gene ambiguous. The ends were cut back, 1 base at V and 5 bases at J, with 6 bases in the middle. The CDR3 has 13 residues. For the CDR3, the DNA is TGTGCCAGCAGTTTAGGGTCTAACAATGAGCAGTTCTTC. It encodes CASSLGSNNEQFF.

This clonotype was counted ten times or more. The V gene is TRBV11-2, the J gene TRBJ1-1; D remains ambiguous. The CDR3 extends over 12 amino acids. The germline V and J ends were trimmed by 5 bases and 8 bases, with 12 bases remaining between them. Germline CDR1 SGHAT, CDR2 FQNNGV. CDR3 sequence reads: CASSISRGEAFF. In DNA form, the CDR3 reads TGTGCCAGCAGCATAAGTCGAGGGGAAGCTTTCTTT.

The sample holds many counts of this clonotype. This chain links TRBV5-1 with TRBJ2-2; possibly TRBD1 or TRBD2 for D (6 bases each). CDR1 SGHRS and CDR2 YFSETQ come from the germline V gene. The CDR3 extends over 16 amino acids. Trimming removed 1 base from V and 0 bases from J, with 10 bases in between. The CDR3 coding sequence is TGCGCCAGCAGCTTGAGGGGGGATACGAACACCGGGGAGCTGTTTTTT. Translating it yields CASSLRGDTNTGELFF.

By proportion, this clonotype is medium-sized. The V call is TRBV29-1, the J call TRBJ2-5; no clear D gene. V dropped 4 bases and J dropped 7 bases, with 13 bases sitting between them. This CDR3 spans 12 amino acids. From germline, CDR1 is SQVTM and CDR2 ANQGSEA. CDR3 region: CSVGELKGTQYF. In DNA, the CDR3 is TGCAGCGTTGGAGAGCTAAAAGGGACCCAGTACTTC. The full variable domain, rest sourced from reference TRBV29-1 and TRBJ2-5, is SAVISQKPSRDICQRGTSLTIQCQVDSQVTMMFWYRQQPGQSLTLIATANQGSEATYESGFVIDKFPISRPNLTFSTLTVSNMSPEDSSIYLCSVGELKGTQYFGPGTRLLVL.

This clonotype was recorded many times. V and J are TRBV7-8 and TRBJ2-7; the D is unclear. V was pared by 7 bases and J by 6 bases, with 19 bases between. Germline V gene lookup returns CDR1 SGHVS and CDR2 FQNEAQ. The CDR3 runs to 14 residues. This CDR3 is CASTNRRPVREQYF. For the CDR3, the DNA is TGTGCCAGCACCAACCGTCGACCCGTTCGCGAGCAGTACTTC.

In this sample, this clonotype turned up many times. The genes are TRBV7-9 and TRBJ2-5; maybe TRBD1 (7 bases). The CDR3 spans 15 residues. Trimming pared 3 bases from V and 3 bases from J, leaving 14 bases between. CDR1 SEHNR and CDR2 FQNEAQ come from the germline V gene (reference sequence). CDR3 sequence: CASSFWTGGKETQYF. The CDR3 region has the DNA TGTGCCAGCAGCTTTTGGACAGGCGGGAAAGAGACCCAGTACTTC.

This clonotype has only a few counts. V is TRBV6-2 or TRBV6-3 and J is TRBJ1-5; D gene ambiguous. The germline V gene encodes CDR1 MNHEY and CDR2 SVGEGT. V lost 1 base and J 2 bases, leaving 6 bases between the germline ends. This CDR3 has 14 amino acids. The CDR3 here is CASSYLGGNQPQHF. The CDR3 DNA reads TGTGCCAGCAGTTACTTGGGCGGCAATCAGCCCCAGCATTTT.

This clonotype was found many times. The chain carries TRBV7-9 and TRBJ2-7; TRBD2 matches at 9 bases. The V segment lost 3 bases and the J segment 3 bases; nucleotides outside the gene matches: 3. Germline V gives CDR1 SEHNR, CDR2 FQNEAQ (reference sequence). This CDR3 is built from 14 residues. Here the CDR3 DNA reads TGTGCCAGCAGCTTTAGCGGGGGTCGCTACGAGCAGTACTTC. This codes for CASSFSGGRYEQYF.

This clonotype has ten or more counts. The chain carries TRBV7-2 and TRBJ2-5, with no clear D. The CDR3 is made up of 13 amino acids. V lost 5 bases to trimming and J lost 3 bases, with 10 bases between them. Per germline, CDR1 SGHTA and CDR2 FQGNSA. In DNA form, the CDR3 reads TGTGCCAGCAGCCCCCATGGGGAAGAGACCCAGTACTTC. This codes for CASSPHGEETQYF.

V gene TRBV28 combines with J gene TRBJ1-6; 7 nucleotides agree with TRBD1. J was trimmed by 3 bases and V by 6 bases; bases with no gene match: 5. Germline V lookup: CDR1 MDHEN, CDR2 SYDVKM. The CDR3 is 15 residues long. The CDR3 DNA is TGTGCCAGCAGGGGGGGACAGCTCTATAATTCACCCCTCCACTTT. Its protein product is CASRGGQLYNSPLHF.

This clonotype was counted many times. The genes are TRBV7-2 and TRBJ2-5; the D gene could be TRBD1 or TRBD2 (5 bases each). The germline CDR1 and CDR2 sequences are SGHTA and FQGNSA. Trimming left V 10 bases short and J 5 bases short, with 17 bases between. The CDR3 spans 13 residues. The CDR3, as DNA: TGTGCCACCACGAGGGACCCGGTTGAGACCCAGTACTTC. Translation: CATTRDPVETQYF.

This clonotype showed up many times. The gene calls are TRBV5-5 and TRBJ2-3; no firm D call. Trimming left V 0 bases short and J 6 bases short, with 8 bases between. Germline V gives CDR1 SGHKS, CDR2 YYEKEE (reference sequence). CDR3 length equals 13 residues. CDR3 DNA: TGTGCCAGCAGCTTGGAGTGGTCGGATACGCAGTATTTT. Translation: CASSLEWSDTQYF.

There are many counts of this clonotype. This chain uses TRBV28 with TRBJ2-6; D possibly matches TRBD1 or TRBD2 (7 bases each). V was cut by 7 bases and J by 2 bases, with 15 bases left in between. CDR3 size: 16 residues. Germline lookup yields CDR1 MDHEN and CDR2 SYDVKM. The CDR3 DNA is TGTGCCAGCAAGGGCAGGGGGAGGGCTGGGGCCAACGTCCTGACTTTC. It yields the protein CASKGRGRAGANVLTF.

At least ten counts were recorded for this clonotype. The chain combines TRBV12-3 or TRBV12-4 with TRBJ2-7, with D possibly TRBD1 on 5 matching bases. This CDR3 spans 14 amino acids. Trimming left V 6 bases short and J 0 bases short, with 12 bases between. DNA for the CDR3: TGTGCCAGCAGCCTGGGGCCGAGCTCCTACGAGCAGTACTTC. Translated: CASSLGPSSYEQYF.

This clonotype was observed at least ten times. J is TRBJ2-7 and V is TRBV7-8, with a possible D match to TRBD2 (5 bases). Per the germline V gene, CDR1 is SGHVS and CDR2 is FQNEAQ. This CDR3 has 11 residues. The V and J ends lost 1 base and 9 bases respectively, with 7 bases between them. The CDR3 loop is CASSLGRGQYF. Here the CDR3 DNA reads TGTGCCAGCAGCTTAGGACGGGGGCAGTACTTC.

This clonotype was picked up many times. The J gene is TRBJ1-4, the V gene TRBV6-6, with D unclear. The CDR3 totals 12 residues. Germline V gene sequence: CDR1 MNHNY, CDR2 SVGAGI (reference sequence). Trimming left V 6 bases short and J 8 bases short, with 10 bases between. CDR3 bases: TGTGCCAGCAGGGAAGGGAACGAAAAACTGTTTTTT. Amino acids: CASREGNEKLFF.

Sample share makes this clonotype medium-sized (0.01 to 0.1%). This chain uses TRBV6-1 with TRBJ2-3, with 8 positions matching TRBD2. V lost 10 bases to trimming and J lost 2 bases; unmatched junction nucleotides: 5. Germline V gene data show CDR1 as MNHNS and CDR2 as SASEGT. This CDR3 contains 13 residues. The CDR3 is CATYSGVTDTQYF. CDR3 DNA sequence: TGTGCCACCTATAGCGGGGTCACAGATACGCAGTATTTT.

This clonotype was counted ten times or more. The chain is built from TRBV7-3 and TRBJ1-5; D is unclear. Between the trimmed V and J ends, which lost 5 bases and 7 bases, there was a span of 12 bases. Germline CDR1 SGHTA, CDR2 FQGTGA. This CDR3 contains 13 residues. The CDR3 DNA is TGTGCCAGCAGCGAAGACTTGGGGCAGCCCCAGCATTTT. This encodes CASSEDLGQPQHF.

The CDR3 DNA follows: TGTGCCAGCAGCCGGGACAGTTCGAACACTGAAGCTTTCTTT. Translation: CASSRDSSNTEAFF. The chain recombines TRBV11-3 with TRBJ1-1; 7 positions agree with TRBD1. CDR3 size: 14 residues. The germline gives CDR1 SGHNT, CDR2 YENEEA. V was clipped by 5 bases and J by 1 base; unmatched bases: 4.

This clonotype is deemed medium-sized (0.01 to 0.1%). The rearrangement links TRBV28 to TRBJ1-1; a weak D match, TRBD1 (5 bases). Trimming took off 3 bases at V and 0 bases at J, with 17 bases between the two ends. Germline assignment: CDR1 MDHEN and CDR2 SYDVKM. The CDR3 has 17 residues. CDR3: CASSFIRARGMNTEAFF. The CDR3 DNA sequence: TGTGCCAGCAGTTTCATCCGGGCTAGGGGAATGAACACTGAAGCTTTCTTT.

The chain is built from TRBV28 and TRBJ1-2, with D tentatively TRBD1 (6 bases). V lost 3 bases and J lost 4, with 12 bases in between. The CDR3 loop spans 14 amino acids. The germline V gene encodes CDR1 MDHEN and CDR2 SYDVKM. The CDR3 DNA reads TGTGCCAGCAGTTTTGCCAGGGGAGGCTATGGCTACACCTTC. Amino acid sequence: CASSFARGGYGYTF.

There are a few counts of this clonotype. The chain couples TRBV27 to TRBJ2-7; perhaps TRBD1 as D (5 bases). CDR3 length: 13 amino acids. Germline V gene data show CDR1 as MNHEY and CDR2 as SMNVEV (reference sequence). V was trimmed by 8 bases and J by 4 bases, leaving 15 bases between them. The CDR3 nucleotides read TGTGCCAGCCCCGACAGACCCTTGTACGAGCAGTACTTC. It specifies CASPDRPLYEQYF.

The gene calls are TRBV6-5 and TRBJ2-7, with 7 bases matching TRBD1. The J segment lost 4 bases and the V segment lost 5 bases, leaving 8 bases of the junction unmatched. This CDR3 contains 14 residues. Germline CDR1 MNHEY, CDR2 SVGAGI. CDR3 sequence reads: CASSDRTGPYEQYF. The CDR3 DNA sequence: TGTGCCAGCAGTGATAGGACAGGCCCTTACGAGCAGTACTTC.

The V and J genes are TRBV9 and TRBJ1-1; D may be TRBD1 (6 bases). CDR1 and CDR2 (germline): SGDLS, YYNGEE. Trimming removed 0 bases at V and 5 bases at J, with 17 bases between. The CDR3 runs 16 residues. The CDR3 DNA reads TGTGCCAGCAGCGTAGTTCACGGCAGGGGAAGGACTGAAGCTTTCTTT. Translated: CASSVVHGRGRTEAFF.

Ten or more counts support this clonotype. The chain couples TRBV6-2 or TRBV6-3 to TRBJ2-7; TRBD1 matches at 7 bases. The CDR3 totals 15 residues. The J segment lost 4 bases and the V segment lost 0 bases, leaving 6 bases of the junction unmatched. Germline V gene lookup returns CDR1 MNHEY and CDR2 SVGEGT. Written as DNA, the CDR3 is TGTGCCAGCAGTTACTCAGGGACAGCCTCATACGAGCAGTACTTC. Protein sequence: CASSYSGTASYEQYF.

By share, this clonotype counts as medium-sized. The chain carries TRBV3-1 and TRBJ2-3, with D hard to call. V lost 0 bases to trimming and J lost 5 bases, with 15 bases between them. There are 16 residues in the CDR3. Germline V gives CDR1 LGHDT, CDR2 YNNKEL (reference sequence). The CDR3 nucleotides are TGTGCCAGCAGCCAAGATCGGAGCTACGAAGGAGATACGCAGTATTTT. Its protein product is CASSQDRSYEGDTQYF.

This clonotype was seen ten or more times. V and J are TRBV6-2 or TRBV6-3 and TRBJ2-7; 9 bases align to TRBD2. J lost 3 bases, V lost 1 base, and 4 bases had no gene match. The CDR3 spans 15 residues. The germline gives CDR1 MNHEY, CDR2 SVGEGT. The CDR3 loop reads CASSYLSGRYYEQYF. The CDR3 region has the DNA TGTGCCAGCAGTTACTTGAGCGGGAGGTACTACGAGCAGTACTTC.

This clonotype was detected ten times or more. The chain couples TRBV5-1 to TRBJ1-3, with D possibly matching TRBD1 (6 bases). CDR1 and CDR2 from the germline V gene are SGHRS and YFSETQ. The ends were cut back, 4 bases at V and 0 bases at J, with 8 bases in the middle. The CDR3 covers 14 residues. In nucleotides, the CDR3 is TGCGCCAGCAGCCGGGACAACTCTGGAAACACCATATATTTT. Protein sequence: CASSRDNSGNTIYF.

This clonotype has at least ten counts. V gene TRBV30 combines with J gene TRBJ2-1; 9 bases fit TRBD1. The CDR3 is made up of 15 amino acids. The V and J ends lost 3 bases and 3 bases, in that order; junction bases with no gene match: 6. Germline-derived CDR1 and CDR2 are GTSNPN and SVGIG (reference sequence). Here the CDR3 reads CAWRIGDRDYNEQFF. CDR3 DNA: TGTGCCTGGAGAATTGGGGACAGGGACTACAATGAGCAGTTCTTC.